This record looks at one TCR beta chain sequence and its context. Its antigen is not identified. The data belong to a study of cytomegalovirus exposure and HLA in healthy donors. With 2 bases removed from V and 1 base from J, the gap between germline ends came to 8 bases. CDR1 is MDHEN, CDR2 SYDVKM, per germline. There are 14 residues in the CDR3. Vbeta (60) and Jbeta (13) primers were used in the PCR. Method: immunoSEQ multiplex PCR; TCRdb's copy keeps in-frame clones and lacks some. Here the sample spans 190,000 or so clones, 75% to 90% being singletons. Study-level findings and limits: The authors later linked a missense DCLRE1C variant to TCR beta V- and J-gene trimming. A later analysis found common viral pathogens apparently linked to several of the most significant clusters.

This chain connects TRBV28 to TRBJ1-1; D perhaps matches TRBD1 (5 bases). The TCR sequence derives from a woman in her forties or fifties in good health and CMV-seropositive. The sample consisted of PBMCs. The CDR3 coding sequence is TGTGCCAGCAGTTTACAGGGTCCGAACACTGAAGCTTTCTTT. Amino acid sequence: CASSLQGPNTEAFF.